These 10 T cell receptor beta chains came from one sample sequenced in a study of CD8 T cells in ankylosing spondylitis. Whole-study results and caveats: There was a TCR beta motif, made of 7 or 8 highly homologous variants, that appeared characteristic of ankylosing spondylitis blood.

Their antigens remain unidentified. MiXCR, applied by TCRdb to the 5' RACE reads, yields one record per CDR3 protein. The sample yields fewer than 500,000 distinct CDR3 sequences, roughly 26% seen once. The sequencing sample was made of blood, either unsorted or a sorted T cell fraction (not recorded which). These TCRs come from a male donor with ankylosing spondylitis.

The table lists this clonotype with a few counts. The rearrangement uses TRBV12-3 or TRBV12-4 and TRBJ2-2; 10 bases agree with TRBD2. Trimming at V came to 8 bases and at J to 6 bases, leaving 9 bases not matched to a gene. The CDR3 is 15 residues long. The CDR3 loop reads CASYPLAGVSGELFF. CDR3 bases: TGTGCCAGCTATCCCCTAGCGGGAGTATCCGGGGAGCTGTTTTTT.

The chain couples TRBV29-1 to TRBJ1-1; weak D call: TRBD1 (5 bases). The CDR3 consists of 14 residues. Trimming pared 6 bases from V and 6 bases from J, leaving 20 bases between. Germline lookup yields CDR1 SQVTM and CDR2 ANQGSEA. The CDR3 spells CSVHPMQGGSEAFF. The CDR3 DNA follows: TGCAGCGTCCACCCCATGCAGGGAGGGTCTGAAGCTTTCTTT. Full variable domain (outside the CDR3, taken from reference TRBV29-1 and TRBJ1-1): SAVISQKPSRDICQRGTSLTIQCQVDSQVTMMFWYRQQPGQSLTLIATANQGSEATYESGFVIDKFPISRPNLTFSTLTVSNMSPEDSSIYLCSVHPMQGGSEAFFGQGTRLTVV.

CDR3 region: CATSDLARTGVNEQFF. The CDR3 region has the DNA TGTGCCACCAGTGATCTGGCTAGGACAGGGGTCAATGAGCAGTTCTTC. This sequence joins TRBV24-1 and TRBJ2-1; 9 bases fit TRBD1. Trimming took 3 bases from V and 6 from J; bases not matched to a gene: 8. CDR1 is KGHDR and CDR2 is SFDVKD in the germline V gene. The CDR3 totals 16 residues.

This clonotype was observed a few times. This chain uses TRBV5-5 with TRBJ2-5, with 7 nucleotides matching TRBD1. Germline V gives CDR1 SGHKS, CDR2 YYEKEE (reference sequence). The V gene end was trimmed by 5 bases and the J gene end by 2 bases; junction bases not matched to a gene: 6. The CDR3 is made up of 14 amino acids. The CDR3 bases are TGTGCCAGCAGACGGGACAGCATACAAGAGACCCAGTACTTC. It translates to CASRRDSIQETQYF.

V and J are TRBV12-3 or TRBV12-4 and TRBJ2-1; 8 bases align to TRBD2. The length of the CDR3 is 14 residues. V lost 0 bases and J lost 6; bases outside the gene matches: 1. The CDR3 is CASSLAGTSNEQFF. The DNA of the CDR3 is TGTGCCAGCAGTTTAGCCGGGACTAGCAATGAGCAGTTCTTC.

Ten or more counts support this clonotype. The J gene is TRBJ2-7, the V gene TRBV24-1; a possible D gene is TRBD1 (6 bases). This CDR3 is 15 amino acids long. V was pared by 8 bases and J by 1 base, with 17 bases between. The germline CDR1 and CDR2 sequences are KGHDR and SFDVKD. The CDR3 DNA reads TGTGCCACCACACAGGGTTTGGGCTGGTCCTACGAGCAGTACGTC. Residues: CATTQGLGWSYEQYV.

The chain is built from TRBV11-3 and TRBJ2-5; D perhaps matches TRBD2 (6 bases). Germline CDR1 and CDR2: SGHNT and YENEEA. The CDR3 sequence is 14 residues long. The V and J ends lost 2 bases and 4 bases respectively, with 11 bases between them. CDR3 bases: TGTGCCAGCAGCTTAATGAGGGAGGCAGAGACCCAGTACTTC. Translation gives CASSLMREAETQYF.

This clonotype appeared a few times. V is TRBV20-1 and J is TRBJ1-3; 7 positions match TRBD1. Germline V gives CDR1 DFQATT, CDR2 SNEGSKA (reference sequence). Trimming cost V 5 bases and J 4 bases; bases outside gene matches: 8. The CDR3 covers 14 residues. The CDR3 DNA reads as TGCAGTGCTTACACAGGGGAGAACGGAAACACCATATATTTT. It translates to CSAYTGENGNTIYF.

The chain employs TRBV3-1 and TRBJ1-4; D is undetermined. The germline V and J ends were trimmed by 4 bases and 8 bases, with 11 bases remaining between them. The CDR3 extends over 13 amino acids. Germline assignment: CDR1 LGHDT and CDR2 YNNKEL (reference sequence). CDR3 protein: CASSREAREKLFF. In nucleotides, the CDR3 is TGTGCCAGCAGCCGAGAGGCACGAGAAAAACTGTTTTTT.

This chain uses TRBV2 with TRBJ2-7, with 13 bases that match TRBD2. This CDR3 spans 17 amino acids. CDR1 SNHLY and CDR2 FYNNEI come from the germline V gene. V lost 2 bases to trimming and J lost 0 bases; unmatched junction nucleotides: 4. In DNA form, the CDR3 reads TGTGCCAGCAGTGAACGCAGGACTAGCGGGGGCTCCTACGAGCAGTACGTC. The encoded protein is CASSERRTSGGSYEQYV.